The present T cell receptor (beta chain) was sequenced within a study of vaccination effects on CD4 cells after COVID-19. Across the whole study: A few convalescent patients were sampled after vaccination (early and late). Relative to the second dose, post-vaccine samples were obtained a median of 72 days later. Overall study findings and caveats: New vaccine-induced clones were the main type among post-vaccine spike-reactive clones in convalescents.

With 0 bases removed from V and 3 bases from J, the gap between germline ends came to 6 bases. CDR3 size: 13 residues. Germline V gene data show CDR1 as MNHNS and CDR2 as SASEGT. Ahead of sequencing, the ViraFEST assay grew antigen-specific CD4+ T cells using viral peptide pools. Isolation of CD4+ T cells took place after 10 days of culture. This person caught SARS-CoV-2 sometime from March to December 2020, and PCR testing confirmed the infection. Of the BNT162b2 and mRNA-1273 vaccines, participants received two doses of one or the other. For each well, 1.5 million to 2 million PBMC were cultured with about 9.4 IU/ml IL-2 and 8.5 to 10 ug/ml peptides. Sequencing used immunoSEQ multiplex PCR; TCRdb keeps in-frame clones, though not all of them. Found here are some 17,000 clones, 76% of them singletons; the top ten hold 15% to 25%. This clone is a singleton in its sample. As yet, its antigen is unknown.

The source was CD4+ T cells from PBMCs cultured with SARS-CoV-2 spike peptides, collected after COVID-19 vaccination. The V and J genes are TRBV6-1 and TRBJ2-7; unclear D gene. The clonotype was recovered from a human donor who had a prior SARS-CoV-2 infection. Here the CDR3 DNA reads TGTGCCAGCAGTGAAGCTGAGCACTACGAGCAGTACTTC. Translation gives CASSEAEHYEQYF.